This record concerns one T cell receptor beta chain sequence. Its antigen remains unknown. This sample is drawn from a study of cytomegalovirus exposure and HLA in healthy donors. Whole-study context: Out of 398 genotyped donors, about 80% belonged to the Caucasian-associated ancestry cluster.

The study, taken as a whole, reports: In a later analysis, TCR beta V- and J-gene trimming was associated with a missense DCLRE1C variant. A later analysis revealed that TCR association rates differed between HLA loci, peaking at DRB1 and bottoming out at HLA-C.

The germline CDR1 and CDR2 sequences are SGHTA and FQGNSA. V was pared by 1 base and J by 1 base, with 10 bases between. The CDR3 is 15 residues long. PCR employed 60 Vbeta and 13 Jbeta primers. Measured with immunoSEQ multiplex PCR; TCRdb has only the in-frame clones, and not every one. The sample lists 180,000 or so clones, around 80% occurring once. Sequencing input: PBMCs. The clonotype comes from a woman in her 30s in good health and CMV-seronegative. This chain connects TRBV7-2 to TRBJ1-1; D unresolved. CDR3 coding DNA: TGTGCCAGCAGCTTAGGCCCAGGTGAGAACACTGAAGCTTTCTTT. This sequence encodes CASSLGPGENTEAFF.